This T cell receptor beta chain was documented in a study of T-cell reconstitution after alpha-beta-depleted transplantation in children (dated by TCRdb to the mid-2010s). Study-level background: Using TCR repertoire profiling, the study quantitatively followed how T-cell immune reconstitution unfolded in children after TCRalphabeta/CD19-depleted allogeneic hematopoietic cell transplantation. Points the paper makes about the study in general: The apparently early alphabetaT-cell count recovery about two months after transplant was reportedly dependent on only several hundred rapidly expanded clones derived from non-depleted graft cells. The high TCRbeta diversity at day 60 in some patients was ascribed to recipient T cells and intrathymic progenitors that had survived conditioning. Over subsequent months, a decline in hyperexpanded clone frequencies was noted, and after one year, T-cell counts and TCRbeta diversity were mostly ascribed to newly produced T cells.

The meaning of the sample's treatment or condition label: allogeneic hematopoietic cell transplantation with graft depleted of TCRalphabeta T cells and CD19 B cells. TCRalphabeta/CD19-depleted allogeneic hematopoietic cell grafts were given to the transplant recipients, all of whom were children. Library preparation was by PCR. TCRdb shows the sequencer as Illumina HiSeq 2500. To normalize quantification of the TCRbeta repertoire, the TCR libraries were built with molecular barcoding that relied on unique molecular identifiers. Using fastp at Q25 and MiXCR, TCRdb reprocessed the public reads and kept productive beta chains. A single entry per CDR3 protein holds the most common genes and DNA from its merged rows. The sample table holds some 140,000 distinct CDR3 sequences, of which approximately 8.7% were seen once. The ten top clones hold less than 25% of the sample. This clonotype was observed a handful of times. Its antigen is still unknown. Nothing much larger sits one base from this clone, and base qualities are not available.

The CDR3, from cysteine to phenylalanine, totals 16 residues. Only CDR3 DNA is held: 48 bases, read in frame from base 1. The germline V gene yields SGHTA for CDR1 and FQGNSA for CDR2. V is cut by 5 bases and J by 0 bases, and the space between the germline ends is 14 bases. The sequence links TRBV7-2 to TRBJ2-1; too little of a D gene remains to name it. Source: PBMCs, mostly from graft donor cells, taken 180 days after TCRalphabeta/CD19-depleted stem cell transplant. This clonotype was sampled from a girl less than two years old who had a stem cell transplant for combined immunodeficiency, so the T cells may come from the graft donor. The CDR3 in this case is CASSPRATSSYNEQFF. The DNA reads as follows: TGTGCCAGCAGCCCAAGGGCTACAAGCTCCTACAATGAGCAGTTCTTC.